The 29 T cell receptor beta chains listed next were all sequenced from one sample in a study of graft-versus-host responses after intestinal transplantation. Sequenced by immunoSEQ multiplex PCR; TCRdb stores in-frame clones only, minus some. The sample contains some 120,000 clones, approximately 90% of which appear only once. Their cognate antigens are unknown. The material was unstimulated CD4+ T cells sorted from spleen or lymph node cells, obtained before transplant. The receptors originated from a human donor who was the organ donor for an intestinal transplant.

The chain uses TRBV28 and TRBJ1-2, with no clear D. The CDR3 sequence is 14 residues long. The germline gives CDR1 MDHEN, CDR2 SYDVKM. The V gene lost 5 bases and the J gene lost 6 bases, with 16 bases spanning the gap. The chain's CDR3 is CASSLSGVENGYTF. CDR3 DNA: TGTGCCAGCAGTCTCTCCGGGGTCGAAAATGGCTACACCTTC.

CDR3: CASSSPGQSTDTQYF. The CDR3 coding sequence is TGTGCCAGCAGTTCCCCGGGACAGAGCACAGATACGCAGTATTTT. The J gene is TRBJ2-3, the V gene TRBV28; 7 bases are a match to TRBD1. Germline V gene lookup returns CDR1 MDHEN and CDR2 SYDVKM. The CDR3 is 15 amino acids. V was clipped by 4 bases and J by 0 bases; unmatched bases: 4.

The chain links TRBV11-3 to TRBJ2-3, with D possibly called TRBD1 or TRBD2 (7 bases each). The germline V gene encodes CDR1 SGHNT and CDR2 YENEEA. Trimming stripped 6 bases from V and 4 bases from J, with 17 bases between. The CDR3 runs to 15 residues. The CDR3 bases are TGTGCCAGCAGTCAGGGGGAGGGCCGCCCAGATACGCAGTATTTT. Protein product: CASSQGEGRPDTQYF.

The chain is built from TRBV28 and TRBJ2-1; 9 bases agree with TRBD2. The V segment lost 5 bases and the J segment 2 bases; nucleotides outside the gene matches: 13. The length of the CDR3 is 18 residues. Per the germline V gene, CDR1 is MDHEN and CDR2 is SYDVKM. CDR3 DNA sequence: TGTGCCAGCAGTCGCTCAGGACAAACTAGCGGGCCCTACAATGAGCAGTTCTTC. This translates into CASSRSGQTSGPYNEQFF.

The chain carries TRBV19 and TRBJ2-7; D ambiguous. CDR3 length: 14 residues. Trimming left V 5 bases short and J 2 bases short, with 13 bases between. CDR1 is LNHDA and CDR2 is SQIVND in the germline V gene (reference sequence). The CDR3 spells CASSARRVPYEQYF. Here the CDR3 DNA reads TGTGCCAGTAGTGCCCGACGGGTTCCCTACGAGCAGTACTTC.

The chain is built from TRBV4-1 and TRBJ1-2, with D possibly being TRBD1 (6 bases). The V and J ends lost 0 bases and 2 bases respectively, with 10 bases between them. Per germline, CDR1 MGHRA and CDR2 YSYEKL. The length of the CDR3 is 15 residues. In nucleotides, the CDR3 is TGCGCCAGCAGCCAAGATCAGGGGCGGAACTATGGCTACACCTTC. As protein: CASSQDQGRNYGYTF.

The chain carries TRBV5-1 and TRBJ2-3, with 8 bases matching TRBD2. Germline V CDR1 and CDR2: SGHRS, YFSETQ. After removal of 1 base from V and 0 bases from J, the junction contained 4 bases not matched to a gene. The CDR3 runs 16 residues. CDR3 region: CASSLPTSASTDTQYF. Here the CDR3 DNA reads TGCGCCAGCAGCTTGCCGACTAGCGCGAGCACAGATACGCAGTATTTT.

This clone has a single count. This chain uses TRBV30 with TRBJ2-6; D is perhaps TRBD1 (6 bases). Germline assignment: CDR1 GTSNPN and CDR2 SVGIG (reference sequence). The CDR3 consists of 18 residues. The V gene lost 2 bases and the J gene lost 0 bases, with 17 bases spanning the gap. Here the CDR3 reads CAWSNRDKGDSGANVLTF. The CDR3 DNA is TGTGCCTGGAGTAACCGGGACAAGGGGGACTCTGGGGCCAACGTCCTGACTTTC.

The chain combines TRBV6-1 with TRBJ2-2; D remains unclear. V shed 5 bases and J shed 6 bases, with 4 bases lying between them. The germline gives CDR1 MNHNS, CDR2 SASEGT. The CDR3 extends over 11 amino acids. CDR3 residues: CASSRAGELFF. CDR3 nucleotides: TGTGCCAGCAGTCGGGCCGGGGAGCTGTTTTTT.

The chain's CDR3 is CASRYSREGEGEKLFF. CDR3 nucleotide sequence: TGTGCCAGCAGGTACTCAAGAGAAGGGGAAGGGGAAAAACTGTTTTTT. The rearrangement joins TRBV28 to TRBJ1-4; D may be TRBD1 (5 bases). With 6 bases removed from V and 8 bases from J, the gap between germline ends came to 22 bases. This CDR3 contains 16 residues. Germline V CDR1 and CDR2: MDHEN, SYDVKM.

The genes are TRBV7-3 and TRBJ2-2; D not resolved. Trimming cost V 0 bases and J 3 bases, with 2 bases left between them. The germline V gene encodes CDR1 SGHTA and CDR2 FQGTGA. The CDR3 loop spans 13 amino acids. As DNA, the CDR3 is TGTGCCAGCAGCTTAACGGACACCGGGGAGCTGTTTTTT. Its protein is CASSLTDTGELFF.

CDR3 DNA sequence: TGCAGTGCTAGCCCCGGAGGGACCCAGTACTTC. It is translated as CSASPGGTQYF. This sequence joins TRBV20-1 and TRBJ2-5; weak D call: TRBD2 (5 bases). CDR1 DFQATT and CDR2 SNEGSKA come from the germline V gene (reference sequence). The CDR3 runs 11 residues. V was shortened by 3 bases and J by 7 bases, with 9 bases between the two germline ends.

The rearrangement joins TRBV28 to TRBJ1-3; D unresolved. CDR3 length: 12 amino acids. CDR1 is MDHEN and CDR2 is SYDVKM in the germline V gene. Trimming left V 2 bases short and J 4 bases short, with 3 bases between. The CDR3 here is CASSLPGNTIYF. The CDR3, as DNA: TGTGCCAGCAGTTTACCCGGAAACACCATATATTTT.

The rearrangement uses TRBV4-1 and TRBJ2-1; TRBD2 matches at 12 bases. V lost 0 bases, J lost 4 bases, and 4 bases stayed unmatched. Germline V gene lookup returns CDR1 MGHRA and CDR2 YSYEKL. The CDR3 totals 17 residues. The CDR3 reads CASSQDPLAGGYNEQFF. CDR3 coding DNA: TGCGCCAGCAGCCAAGATCCCCTAGCGGGAGGGTACAATGAGCAGTTCTTC.

This chain joins TRBV28 and TRBJ2-6; 8 bases agree with TRBD2. CDR3 length: 18 amino acids. Germline CDR1 reads MDHEN; CDR2 reads SYDVKM. V was clipped by 2 bases and J by 0 bases; unmatched bases: 6. CDR3 sequence: CASSLVTSGSSGANVLTF. The CDR3 coding sequence is TGTGCCAGCAGTTTAGTCACTAGCGGTAGCTCTGGGGCCAACGTCCTGACTTTC.

This chain connects TRBV30 to TRBJ2-2, with 7 bases aligning to TRBD2. The trim removed 5 bases at V and 3 bases at J, leaving 6 bases unmatched. The CDR3 consists of 14 residues. Germline assignment: CDR1 GTSNPN and CDR2 SVGIG (reference sequence). The CDR3 loop is CAWGRREYTGELFF. The CDR3 bases are TGTGCCTGGGGAAGGCGGGAGTACACCGGGGAGCTGTTTTTT.

This chain connects TRBV4-1 to TRBJ1-4, with D possibly TRBD1 on 5 matching bases. Germline-derived CDR1 and CDR2 are MGHRA and YSYEKL. Between the trimmed V and J ends, which lost 4 bases and 5 bases, there was a span of 20 bases. The CDR3 contains 17 residues. The CDR3 protein is CASSPTFRPGGNEKLFF. The CDR3 coding sequence is TGCGCCAGCAGCCCGACATTTCGTCCGGGGGGGAATGAAAAACTGTTTTTT.

V is TRBV28 and J is TRBJ2-2; weak D call: TRBD2 (5 bases). V was pared by 1 base and J by 6 bases, with 12 bases between. Germline V gives CDR1 MDHEN, CDR2 SYDVKM. The CDR3 covers 15 residues. CDR3 bases: TGTGCCAGCAGTTTATCCGGGGAAGGCGCCGGGGAGCTGTTTTTT. As protein: CASSLSGEGAGELFF.

The chain employs TRBV4-3 and TRBJ2-7; 10 bases are shared with TRBD2. V was pared by 0 bases and J by 5 bases, with 13 bases of the junction left unmatched. CDR3 length equals 18 residues. Germline V gene data show CDR1 as LGHNA and CDR2 as YSLEER. CDR3 region: CASSQDDPRAGGPDEQYF. CDR3 bases: TGCGCCAGCAGCCAAGATGACCCCAGAGCGGGAGGGCCCGACGAGCAGTACTTC.

As regards this clone: Other DNA sequences in the same sample also yield this CDR3. The rearrangement links TRBV7-9 to TRBJ2-7; 7 bases agree with TRBD2. The V gene's germline CDR1 is SEHNR and CDR2 FQNEAQ (reference sequence). This CDR3 has 16 amino acids. J was trimmed by 6 bases and V by 1 base; bases with no gene match: 12. This chain's CDR3 is CASSLGPRGRSAEQYF. The DNA of the CDR3 is TGTGCCAGCAGCTTAGGTCCTCGCGGGAGATCTGCCGAGCAGTACTTC.

CDR3 amino acids: CAIQSTASGDTQYF. CDR3 DNA sequence: TGTGCCATCCAGTCGACTGCCTCAGGAGATACGCAGTATTTT. The rearrangement links TRBV10-3 to TRBJ2-3, with no clear D. V gave up 8 bases and J gave up 5 bases, with 17 bases separating them. The CDR3 has 14 amino acids. From germline, CDR1 is ENHRY and CDR2 SYGVKD.

V gene TRBV6-1 combines with J gene TRBJ1-1; weak D call: TRBD1 (5 bases). The CDR3 sequence is 13 residues long. Per germline, CDR1 MNHNS and CDR2 SASEGT. Trimming pared 1 base from V and 6 bases from J, leaving 9 bases between. CDR3 coding DNA: TGTGCCAGCAGTGAAGGGGGGTGGGCTGAAGCTTTCTTT. Its translation: CASSEGGWAEAFF.

The chain carries TRBV7-2 and TRBJ1-3; TRBD1 matches at 7 bases. In germline, CDR1 is SGHTA, CDR2 FQGNSA. This CDR3 comprises 14 residues. With 6 bases clipped from V and 4 bases from J, the junction kept 6 bases outside the gene matches. The CDR3 DNA reads TGTGCCAGCAGAGAAAACAGGGGCGGAAACACCATATATTTT. Residues: CASRENRGGNTIYF. Together with reference TRBV7-2 and TRBJ1-3, the CDR3 gives the full variable domain: GAGVSQSPSNKVTEKGKDVELRCDPISGHTALYWYRQSLGQGLEFLIYFQGNSAPDKSGLPSDRFSAERTGGSVSTLTIQRTQQEDSAVYLCASRENRGGNTIYFGEGSWLTVV.

This rearrangement joins TRBV6-6 to TRBJ2-7; maybe TRBD1 (7 bases). V was trimmed by 5 bases and J by 4 bases, leaving 15 bases between them. The CDR3 runs to 14 residues. Looked up from germline, CDR1 is MNHNY and CDR2 is SVGAGI (reference sequence). The CDR3 sequence is CASSPRGTVYEQYF. DNA for the CDR3: TGTGCCAGCAGTCCTCGGGGGACAGTTTACGAGCAGTACTTC.

The gene calls are TRBV9 and TRBJ2-3; the D is unclear. This CDR3 has 14 amino acids. CDR1 is SGDLS, CDR2 YYNGEE, per germline. Trimming removed 0 bases at V and 0 bases at J, with 5 bases between. The CDR3 DNA is TGTGCCAGCAGCGTAGCGGTTAGCACAGATACGCAGTATTTT. It translates to CASSVAVSTDTQYF.

This clone appeared once. The chain uses TRBV29-1 and TRBJ2-7; D is possibly TRBD2 (7 bases). The CDR3 has 13 residues. Germline V lookup: CDR1 SQVTM, CDR2 ANQGSEA. Deletions cut 7 bases from V and 6 bases from J, with 19 bases between. The CDR3 here is CSAEGRGGGEQYF. CDR3 DNA: TGCAGCGCCGAGGGCAGGGGAGGGGGCGAGCAGTACTTC.

The chain has TRBV5-1 and TRBJ2-1, with 7 positions matching TRBD2. CDR3 size: 16 residues. The V and J ends lost 0 bases and 2 bases, in that order; junction bases with no gene match: 5. Germline V gene sequence: CDR1 SGHRS, CDR2 YFSETQ. The CDR3: CASSLVASGAYNEQFF. The CDR3 nucleotides are TGCGCCAGCAGCTTGGTGGCTAGCGGAGCCTACAATGAGCAGTTCTTC.

This clone was seen a single time. V and J are TRBV7-9 and TRBJ1-1; D unresolved. CDR1 and CDR2 (germline): SEHNR, FQNEAQ (reference sequence). V lost 1 base and J lost 3, with 9 bases in between. The CDR3 is 14 amino acids. The CDR3 DNA sequence: TGTGCCAGCAGCTTAGTGGGTCCAGACACTGAAGCTTTCTTT. Translation gives CASSLVGPDTEAFF.

The rearrangement uses TRBV13 and TRBJ2-3; D gene uncertain. This CDR3 comprises 13 residues. CDR1 and CDR2 from the germline V gene are PRHDT and FYEKMQ (reference sequence). Trimming removed 1 base at V and 1 base at J, with 3 bases between. CDR3 bases: TGTGCCAGCAGCTTAGCGGGCACAGATACGCAGTATTTT. It codes for CASSLAGTDTQYF.